This T cell receptor beta chain was recorded in a study of response to subunit inactivated influenza vaccine. This clonotype was observed a handful of times. TCRdb itself ran the RT-PCR reads through MiXCR, one entry per CDR3 protein. Altogether 400,000 to 650,000 distinct CDR3 sequences are present, more than 7% being singletons, with the ten largest covering around 13%. Germline V gene data show CDR1 as SNHLY and CDR2 as FYNNEI. The V and J ends lost 6 bases and 1 base respectively, with 12 bases between them. The CDR3 has 15 amino acids. The TCR originated in a man aged 50 to 75 who received an inactivated influenza vaccine. Sequenced material: PBMCs from blood, taken less than 25 months after vaccination. The chain employs TRBV2 and TRBJ2-2; either TRBD1 or TRBD2 may fit D (6 bases each). This CDR3 reads CASRRRGQNTGELFF. CDR3 nucleotide sequence: TGTGCCAGCAGGCGACGGGGGCAGAACACCGGGGAGCTGTTTTTT.